A selection of T cell receptor beta chains follows, all from one sample in a study of blood T cell repertoires in COVID-19. Only in-frame clones appear in the TCRdb table, and some are missing; sequencing was by immunoSEQ multiplex PCR. The sample consists of over 120,000 clones, about nine tenths of them appearing once. Material for sequencing was PBMCs or T cells enriched from blood (not recorded which). Source of these receptors: a man aged 45-65 years who had recovered from COVID-19. Both conserved end residues are part of each CDR3. D genes are given only for firm matches. Clone size is not always given. Where it is, it says once, few, many or a class for expanded clones.

CDR3 length: 15; J gene: TRBJ2-2; clone size: -; D gene: -; V gene: TRBV7-2; CDR3 protein: CASSRTKLNTGELFF; CDR3 DNA: TGTGCCAGCAGCCGGACTAAACTAAACACCGGGGAGCTGTTTTTT
CDR3 length: 14; J gene: TRBJ1-1; clone size: -; D gene: TRBD1; V gene: TRBV14; CDR3 protein: CASSQNRGYTEAFF; CDR3 DNA: TGTGCCAGCAGCCAAAACAGGGGGTACACTGAAGCTTTCTTT
CDR3 length: 14; J gene: TRBJ1-4; clone size: once; D gene: TRBD1; V gene: TRBV19; CDR3 protein: CASSIRQGLEKLFF; CDR3 DNA: TGTGCCAGTAGTATCCGACAGGGTCTTGAAAAACTGTTTTTT
CDR3 length: 14; J gene: TRBJ1-2; clone size: -; D gene: TRBD1; V gene: TRBV9; CDR3 protein: CASSVPGQSYGYTF; CDR3 DNA: TGTGCCAGCAGCGTTCCGGGACAGAGCTATGGCTACACCTTC
CDR3 length: 15; J gene: TRBJ1-1; clone size: once; D gene: TRBD1; V gene: TRBV6-4; CDR3 protein: CASSPRTGKNTEAFF; CDR3 DNA: TGTGCCAGCAGTCCTAGGACAGGGAAGAACACTGAAGCTTTCTTT
CDR3 length: 15; J gene: TRBJ2-3; clone size: -; D gene: TRBD1; V gene: TRBV5-5; CDR3 protein: CASRRDRASTDTQYF; CDR3 DNA: TGTGCCAGCAGAAGGGACAGGGCTAGCACAGATACGCAGTATTTT
CDR3 length: 13; J gene: TRBJ1-4; clone size: few; D gene: -; V gene: TRBV28; CDR3 protein: CASSVSSNEKLFF; CDR3 DNA: TGTGCCAGCAGTGTATCGAGTAATGAAAAACTGTTTTTT
CDR3 length: 14; J gene: TRBJ1-5; clone size: -; D gene: -; V gene: TRBV9; CDR3 protein: CASSVGGADQPQHF; CDR3 DNA: TGTGCCAGCAGCGTAGGGGGCGCGGATCAGCCCCAGCATTTT
CDR3 length: 13; J gene: TRBJ1-2; clone size: -; D gene: -; V gene: TRBV27; CDR3 protein: CASGWGKAYGYTF; CDR3 DNA: TGTGCCAGCGGCTGGGGCAAAGCCTATGGCTACACCTTC
CDR3 length: 15; J gene: TRBJ1-5; clone size: -; D gene: TRBD1; V gene: TRBV28; CDR3 protein: CASRPGQGIGQPQHF; CDR3 DNA: TGTGCCAGCAGACCTGGACAGGGTATCGGTCAGCCCCAGCATTTT
CDR3 length: 14; J gene: TRBJ1-5; clone size: -; D gene: TRBD1; V gene: TRBV6-6; CDR3 protein: CASSYGQGSQPQHF; CDR3 DNA: TGTGCCAGCAGTTACGGACAGGGCTCTCAGCCCCAGCATTTT
CDR3 length: 16; J gene: TRBJ1-6; clone size: -; D gene: TRBD1; V gene: TRBV7-2; CDR3 protein: CASSTDPGTANSPLHF; CDR3 DNA: TGTGCCAGCAGCACTGACCCCGGGACAGCCAATTCACCCCTCCACTTT
CDR3 length: 13; J gene: TRBJ1-4; clone size: -; D gene: -; V gene: TRBV24-1; CDR3 protein: CATSDPGTLKLFF; CDR3 DNA: TGTGCCACCAGTGACCCCGGGACATTAAAACTGTTTTTT
CDR3 length: 15; J gene: TRBJ2-3; clone size: -; D gene: TRBD2; V gene: TRBV6-5; CDR3 protein: CASSYGTSGRDTQYF; CDR3 DNA: TGTGCCAGCAGTTACGGGACTAGCGGGAGAGATACGCAGTATTTT
CDR3 length: 17; J gene: TRBJ2-3; clone size: few; D gene: TRBD2; V gene: TRBV20-1; CDR3 protein: CSASKPSGGGYTDTQYF; CDR3 DNA: TGCAGTGCTAGTAAGCCTAGCGGGGGGGGATACACAGATACGCAGTATTTT
CDR3 length: 17; J gene: TRBJ2-3; clone size: -; D gene: TRBD2; V gene: TRBV5-1; CDR3 protein: CASSLGPRDYTADTQYF; CDR3 DNA: TGCGCCAGCAGCTTGGGCCCAAGGGACTACACCGCAGATACGCAGTATTTT
CDR3 length: 15; J gene: TRBJ2-2; clone size: few; D gene: -; V gene: TRBV7-3; CDR3 protein: CASKFGSLNTGELFF; CDR3 DNA: TGTGCCAGCAAGTTCGGGTCACTGAACACCGGGGAGCTGTTTTTT
CDR3 length: 14; J gene: TRBJ2-5; clone size: -; D gene: -; V gene: TRBV14; CDR3 protein: CASSQSGGRETQYF; CDR3 DNA: TGTGCCAGCAGCCAATCCGGGGGACGGGAGACCCAGTACTTC
CDR3 length: 16; J gene: TRBJ1-2; clone size: -; D gene: TRBD1; V gene: TRBV4-1; CDR3 protein: CASYGTGERGLYGYTF; CDR3 DNA: TGCGCCAGCTACGGGACAGGCGAGAGGGGGCTCTATGGCTACACCTTC
CDR3 length: 13; J gene: TRBJ2-7; clone size: -; D gene: -; V gene: TRBV28; CDR3 protein: CASSAGAFYEQYF; CDR3 DNA: TGTGCCAGCAGCGCGGGGGCATTCTACGAGCAGTACTTC
CDR3 length: 13; J gene: TRBJ2-5; clone size: -; D gene: -; V gene: TRBV6-5; CDR3 protein: CASIPPGSETQYF; CDR3 DNA: TGTGCCAGCATCCCCCCAGGGTCCGAGACCCAGTACTTC
CDR3 length: 19; J gene: TRBJ2-3; clone size: -; D gene: TRBD2; V gene: TRBV5-1; CDR3 protein: CASSSGLAGLRDFTDTQYF; CDR3 DNA: TGCGCCAGCAGCTCGGGACTAGCGGGGTTAAGGGATTTCACAGATACGCAGTATTTT
CDR3 length: 15; J gene: TRBJ2-3; clone size: -; D gene: -; V gene: TRBV27; CDR3 protein: CASRRGNPRTDTQYF; CDR3 DNA: TGTGCCAGCAGACGCGGGAACCCCCGCACAGATACGCAGTATTTT
CDR3 length: 13; J gene: TRBJ1-6; clone size: few; D gene: -; V gene: TRBV20-1; CDR3 protein: CSASPGLNSPLHF; CDR3 DNA: TGCAGTGCTAGTCCCGGTCTTAATTCACCCCTCCACTTT
CDR3 length: 12; J gene: TRBJ1-4; clone size: -; D gene: -; V gene: TRBV9; CDR3 protein: CASSRGGEKLFF; CDR3 DNA: TGTGCCAGCAGTCGAGGTGGGGAAAAACTGTTTTTT
CDR3 length: 15; J gene: TRBJ2-2; clone size: -; D gene: -; V gene: TRBV19; CDR3 protein: CASRPPGQNTGELFF; CDR3 DNA: TGTGCCAGTAGGCCTCCGGGACAGAACACCGGGGAGCTGTTTTTT
CDR3 length: 15; J gene: TRBJ1-2; clone size: -; D gene: -; V gene: TRBV19; CDR3 protein: CASSIRDSSRGGYTF; CDR3 DNA: TGTGCCAGTAGTATACGGGACTCCTCACGGGGTGGCTACACCTTC
CDR3 length: 15; J gene: TRBJ1-2; clone size: -; D gene: -; V gene: TRBV27; CDR3 protein: CASSLFGRENYGYTF; CDR3 DNA: TGTGCCAGCAGTTTATTCGGACGGGAGAACTATGGCTACACCTTC
CDR3 length: 16; J gene: TRBJ1-5; clone size: -; D gene: TRBD1; V gene: TRBV25-1; CDR3 protein: CASSEVGTGENQPQHF; CDR3 DNA: TGTGCCAGCAGTGAAGTAGGGACAGGGGAGAATCAGCCCCAGCATTTT
CDR3 length: 14; J gene: TRBJ1-5; clone size: -; D gene: -; V gene: TRBV28; CDR3 protein: CASSLGNSNQPQHF; CDR3 DNA: TGTGCCAGCAGTTTAGGCAATAGCAATCAGCCCCAGCATTTT
CDR3 length: 13; J gene: TRBJ1-2; clone size: -; D gene: TRBD1; V gene: TRBV11-2; CDR3 protein: CASSQGAGYGYTF; CDR3 DNA: TGTGCCAGCAGCCAGGGGGCAGGTTATGGCTACACCTTC
CDR3 length: 14; J gene: TRBJ1-5; clone size: -; D gene: TRBD1; V gene: TRBV2; CDR3 protein: CASRPQGGNQPQHF; CDR3 DNA: TGTGCCAGCAGACCCCAGGGGGGCAATCAGCCCCAGCATTTT
CDR3 length: 11; J gene: TRBJ1-2; clone size: -; D gene: -; V gene: TRBV3-1/TRBV3-2; CDR3 protein: CASAGGDGYTF; CDR3 DNA: TGTGCCAGCGCCGGGGGGGACGGCTACACCTTC
CDR3 length: 14; J gene: TRBJ2-2; clone size: -; D gene: -; V gene: TRBV2; CDR3 protein: CASMEGSNTGELFF; CDR3 DNA: TGTGCCAGCATGGAGGGGTCGAACACCGGGGAGCTGTTTTTT
CDR3 length: 15; J gene: TRBJ2-1; clone size: -; D gene: -; V gene: TRBV18; CDR3 protein: CASSPLQASKNEQFF; CDR3 DNA: TGTGCCAGCTCACCACTACAGGCCTCGAAAAATGAGCAGTTCTTC
CDR3 length: 13; J gene: TRBJ2-5; clone size: -; D gene: TRBD1; V gene: TRBV27; CDR3 protein: CASRTGARETQYF; CDR3 DNA: TGTGCCAGCCGTACAGGGGCCCGGGAGACCCAGTACTTC
CDR3 length: 15; J gene: TRBJ1-2; clone size: -; D gene: TRBD1; V gene: TRBV28; CDR3 protein: CASRDTQGVNYGYTF; CDR3 DNA: TGTGCCAGCAGAGATACACAGGGGGTTAACTATGGCTACACCTTC
CDR3 length: 14; J gene: TRBJ2-1; clone size: -; D gene: TRBD2; V gene: TRBV2; CDR3 protein: CASSERELYNEQFF; CDR3 DNA: TGTGCCAGCAGTGAGCGGGAGCTCTACAATGAGCAGTTCTTC
CDR3 length: 16; J gene: TRBJ2-1; clone size: once; D gene: -; V gene: TRBV5-8; CDR3 protein: CASSSGAGGSYNEQFF; CDR3 DNA: TGTGCCAGCAGCTCGGGAGCAGGTGGTTCCTACAATGAGCAGTTCTTC
CDR3 length: 14; J gene: TRBJ1-2; clone size: -; D gene: TRBD1; V gene: TRBV6-5; CDR3 protein: CASSYSNRGFGYTF; CDR3 DNA: TGTGCCAGCAGTTACTCGAACAGGGGCTTTGGCTACACCTTC
CDR3 length: 15; J gene: TRBJ2-5; clone size: -; D gene: -; V gene: TRBV5-1; CDR3 protein: CASSLVGGPQETQYF; CDR3 DNA: TGCGCCAGCAGCTTGGTCGGGGGGCCCCAAGAGACCCAGTACTTC
CDR3 length: 15; J gene: TRBJ2-5; clone size: -; D gene: TRBD1; V gene: TRBV7-2; CDR3 protein: CASSLTGGGVETQYF; CDR3 DNA: TGTGCCAGCAGCCTGACAGGGGGCGGGGTGGAGACCCAGTACTTC
CDR3 length: 17; J gene: TRBJ2-7; clone size: -; D gene: TRBD2; V gene: TRBV3-1/TRBV3-2; CDR3 protein: CASSTRLAGGSSYEQYF; CDR3 DNA: TGTGCCAGCAGCACCCGACTAGCGGGGGGGAGCTCCTACGAGCAGTACTTC
CDR3 length: 15; J gene: TRBJ1-3; clone size: -; D gene: -; V gene: TRBV30; CDR3 protein: CAWSVVRSSGNTIYF; CDR3 DNA: TGTGCCTGGAGTGTAGTCAGAAGCTCTGGAAACACCATATATTTT
CDR3 length: 13; J gene: TRBJ1-5; clone size: -; D gene: -; V gene: TRBV6-5; CDR3 protein: CASGATGNQPQHF; CDR3 DNA: TGTGCCAGCGGGGCAACGGGCAATCAGCCCCAGCATTTT
CDR3 length: 14; J gene: TRBJ2-1; clone size: -; D gene: TRBD2; V gene: TRBV7-3; CDR3 protein: CASSFLAGVNEQFF; CDR3 DNA: TGTGCCAGCAGCTTTCTAGCGGGAGTCAATGAGCAGTTCTTC
CDR3 length: 15; J gene: TRBJ1-4; clone size: few; D gene: TRBD1; V gene: TRBV27; CDR3 protein: CASSKQGNTNEKLFF; CDR3 DNA: TGTGCCAGCAGCAAACAGGGGAACACTAATGAAAAACTGTTTTTT
CDR3 length: 16; J gene: TRBJ2-7; clone size: -; D gene: TRBD2; V gene: TRBV4-1; CDR3 protein: CASSRLAGVTSYEQYF; CDR3 DNA: TGCGCCAGCAGTCGACTAGCGGGAGTGACCTCCTACGAGCAGTACTTC
CDR3 length: 14; J gene: TRBJ2-2; clone size: few; D gene: -; V gene: TRBV2; CDR3 protein: CASRLGGNTGELFF; CDR3 DNA: TGTGCCAGCAGGCTGGGGGGGAACACCGGGGAGCTGTTTTTT
CDR3 length: 17; J gene: TRBJ2-6; clone size: few; D gene: -; V gene: TRBV5-1; CDR3 protein: CASSLEVSGSGANVLTF; CDR3 DNA: TGCGCCAGCAGCTTGGAAGTATCGGGCTCTGGGGCCAACGTCCTGACTTTC
CDR3 length: 16; J gene: TRBJ2-1; clone size: few; D gene: -; V gene: TRBV18; CDR3 protein: CASSPTGTPGGDEQFF; CDR3 DNA: TGTGCCAGCTCACCTACCGGGACTCCCGGGGGTGATGAGCAGTTCTTC
CDR3 length: 15; J gene: TRBJ2-1; clone size: -; D gene: -; V gene: TRBV7-2; CDR3 protein: CASSLAGAGYNEQFF; CDR3 DNA: TGTGCCAGCAGCTTAGCAGGGGCGGGGTACAATGAGCAGTTCTTC
CDR3 length: 15; J gene: TRBJ2-3; clone size: -; D gene: TRBD1; V gene: TRBV11-2; CDR3 protein: CASSPRRTGTDTQYF; CDR3 DNA: TGTGCCAGCAGCCCTAGAAGGACAGGGACAGATACGCAGTATTTT
CDR3 length: 13; J gene: TRBJ1-2; clone size: -; D gene: -; V gene: TRBV7-9; CDR3 protein: CASSLIQGSGYTF; CDR3 DNA: TGTGCCAGCAGCTTGATACAGGGAAGTGGCTACACCTTC
CDR3 length: 13; J gene: TRBJ1-5; clone size: -; D gene: -; V gene: TRBV7-7; CDR3 protein: CASGEGEGQPQHF; CDR3 DNA: TGTGCCAGCGGAGAGGGGGAGGGTCAGCCCCAGCATTTT